The clone carrying this TCR beta chain was observed a few times. This entry comes from a study of memory CD4+ T cells and cytomegalovirus serostatus. Study background: Healthy Belgian adult donors included several CMV-positive and more than 20 CMV-negative people.

Germline CDR1 MNHNY, CDR2 SVGAGI (reference sequence). The V and J ends lost 5 bases and 4 bases respectively, with 9 bases between them. The CDR3 length is 12 residues. Single viable CD3+CD4+CD8-CD45RO+ cells were sorted as the memory CD4+ T cells. Profiling relied on immunoSEQ multiplex PCR, and the TCRdb table lists in-frame clones only, not all of them. The sample has tens of thousands of clones, more than 70% seen once. The clonotype was recovered from an adult in good health and CMV-seronegative. The chain recombines TRBV6-6 with TRBJ2-7; D unresolved. Sequenced sample: memory CD4+ T cells from blood. The CDR3 protein is CASSPGRYEQYF. CDR3 DNA sequence: TGTGCCAGCAGTCCCGGACGGTACGAGCAGTACTTC.